This T cell receptor beta chain was documented in a study of CD8 T cells in ankylosing spondylitis. The germline V gene has CDR1 SGHRS and CDR2 YFSETQ. V lost 5 bases and J lost 0, with 12 bases in between. The length of the CDR3 is 15 residues. Each CDR3 protein gets one entry after TCRdb re-called the 5' RACE reads with MiXCR. The data hold some 340,000 distinct CDR3 sequences, with about 15% observed a single time. The sequenced sample consisted of blood, either unsorted or a sorted T cell fraction (not recorded which). The rearrangement joins TRBV5-1 to TRBJ2-1; tentative D call: TRBD2 (5 bases). The receptor was derived from a male donor with ankylosing spondylitis or in good health (not recorded which). The CDR3 DNA sequence: TGCGCCAGCAGAAGTCGGGATAACTCCTACAATGAGCAGTTCTTC. Amino acid sequence: CASRSRDNSYNEQFF.